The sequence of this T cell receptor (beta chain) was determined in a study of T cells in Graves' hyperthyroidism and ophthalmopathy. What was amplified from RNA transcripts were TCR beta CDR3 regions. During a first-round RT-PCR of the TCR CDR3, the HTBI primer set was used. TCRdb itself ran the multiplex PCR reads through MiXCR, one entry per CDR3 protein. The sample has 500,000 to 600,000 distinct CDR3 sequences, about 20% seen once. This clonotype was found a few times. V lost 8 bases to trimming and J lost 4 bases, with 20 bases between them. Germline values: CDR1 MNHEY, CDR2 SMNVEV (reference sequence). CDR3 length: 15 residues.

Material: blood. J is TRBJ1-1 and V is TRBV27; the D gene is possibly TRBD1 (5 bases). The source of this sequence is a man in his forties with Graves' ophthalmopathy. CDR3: CASQTGGVESTEAFF. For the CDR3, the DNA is TGTGCCAGCCAGACCGGGGGGGTTGAGAGCACTGAAGCTTTCTTT.